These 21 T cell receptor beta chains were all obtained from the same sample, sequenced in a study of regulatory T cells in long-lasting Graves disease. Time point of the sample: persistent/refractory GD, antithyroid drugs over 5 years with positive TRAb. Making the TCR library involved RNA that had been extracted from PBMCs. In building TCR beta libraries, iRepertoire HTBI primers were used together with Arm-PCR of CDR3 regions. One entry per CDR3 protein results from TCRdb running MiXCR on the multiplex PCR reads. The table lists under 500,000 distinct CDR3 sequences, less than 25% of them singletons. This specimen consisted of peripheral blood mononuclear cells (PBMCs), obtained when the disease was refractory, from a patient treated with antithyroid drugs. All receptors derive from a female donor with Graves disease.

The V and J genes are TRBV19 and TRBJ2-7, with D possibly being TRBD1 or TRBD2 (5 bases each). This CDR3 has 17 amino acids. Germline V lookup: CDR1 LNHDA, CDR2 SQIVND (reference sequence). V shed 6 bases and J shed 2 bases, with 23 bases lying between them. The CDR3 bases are TGTGCCAGTAGCCCCGTTTTCGGGGCGCAAGGCACCTACGAGCAGTACTTC. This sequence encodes CASSPVFGAQGTYEQYF.

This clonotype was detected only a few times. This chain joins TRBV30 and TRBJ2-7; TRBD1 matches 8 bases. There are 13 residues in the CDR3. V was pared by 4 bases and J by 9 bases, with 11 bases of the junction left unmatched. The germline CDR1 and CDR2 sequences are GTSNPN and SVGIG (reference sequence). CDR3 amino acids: CAWNPGGYGSQYF. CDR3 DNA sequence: TGTGCCTGGAATCCAGGGGGCTATGGTTCGCAGTACTTC.

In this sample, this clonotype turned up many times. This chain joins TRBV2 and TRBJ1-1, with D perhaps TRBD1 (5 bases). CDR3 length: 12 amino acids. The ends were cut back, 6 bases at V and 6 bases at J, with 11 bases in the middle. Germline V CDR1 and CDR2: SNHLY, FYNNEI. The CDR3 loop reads CASSRTNAEAFF. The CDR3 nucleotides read TGTGCCAGCAGCCGGACAAACGCTGAAGCTTTCTTT. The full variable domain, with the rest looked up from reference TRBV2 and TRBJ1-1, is EPEVTQTPSHQVTQMGQEVILRCVPISNHLYFYWYRQILGQKVEFLVSFYNNEISEKSEIFDDQFSVERPDGSNFTLKIRSTKLEDSAMYFCASSRTNAEAFFGQGTRLTVV.

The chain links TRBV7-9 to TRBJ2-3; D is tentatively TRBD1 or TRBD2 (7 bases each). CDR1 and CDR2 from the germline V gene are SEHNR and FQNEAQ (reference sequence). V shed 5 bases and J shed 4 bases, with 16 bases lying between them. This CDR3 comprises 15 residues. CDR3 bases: TGTGCCAGCAGCGAGGGGGGGACAGAATCAGATACGCAGTATTTT. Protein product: CASSEGGTESDTQYF. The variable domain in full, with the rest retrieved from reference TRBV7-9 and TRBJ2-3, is DTGVSQNPRHKITKRGQNVTFRCDPISEHNRLYWYRQTLGQGPEFLTYFQNEAQLEKSRLLSDRFSAERPKGSFSTLEIQRTEQGDSAMYLCASSEGGTESDTQYFGPGTRLTVL.

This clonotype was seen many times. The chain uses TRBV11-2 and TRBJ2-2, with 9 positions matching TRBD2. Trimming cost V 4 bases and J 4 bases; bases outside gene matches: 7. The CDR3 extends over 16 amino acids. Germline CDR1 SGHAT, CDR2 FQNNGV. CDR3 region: CASSSIAGVVTGELFF. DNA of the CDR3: TGTGCCAGCAGCTCTATAGCGGGAGTGGTCACCGGGGAGCTGTTTTTT. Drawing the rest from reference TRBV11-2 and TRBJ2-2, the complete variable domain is EAGVAQSPRYKIIEKRQSVAFWCNPISGHATLYWYQQILGQGPKLLIQFQNNGVVDDSQLPKDRFSAERLKGVDSTLKIQPAKLEDSAVYLCASSSIAGVVTGELFFGEGSRLTVL.

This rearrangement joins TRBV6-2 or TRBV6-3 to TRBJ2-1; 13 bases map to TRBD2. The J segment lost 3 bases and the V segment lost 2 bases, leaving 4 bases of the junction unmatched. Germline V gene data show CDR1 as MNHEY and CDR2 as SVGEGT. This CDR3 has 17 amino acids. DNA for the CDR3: TGTGCCAGCAGTTACCTGACTAGCGGGAGGCACTACAATGAGCAGTTCTTC. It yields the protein CASSYLTSGRHYNEQFF.

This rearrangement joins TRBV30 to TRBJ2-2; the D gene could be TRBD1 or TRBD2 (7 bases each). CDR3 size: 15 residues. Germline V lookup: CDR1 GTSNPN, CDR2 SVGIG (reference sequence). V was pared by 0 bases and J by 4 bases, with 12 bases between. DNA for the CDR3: TGTGCCTGGAGTGTACGCAGGGGGGGCACCGGGGAGCTGTTTTTT. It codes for CAWSVRRGGTGELFF.

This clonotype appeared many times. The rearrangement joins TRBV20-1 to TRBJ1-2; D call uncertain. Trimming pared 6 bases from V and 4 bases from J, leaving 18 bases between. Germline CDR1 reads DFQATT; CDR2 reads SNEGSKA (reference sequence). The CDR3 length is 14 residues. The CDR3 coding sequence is TGCAGTGCGGCTAGGACTGCTTGGATCTATGGCTACACCTTC. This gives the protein CSAARTAWIYGYTF.

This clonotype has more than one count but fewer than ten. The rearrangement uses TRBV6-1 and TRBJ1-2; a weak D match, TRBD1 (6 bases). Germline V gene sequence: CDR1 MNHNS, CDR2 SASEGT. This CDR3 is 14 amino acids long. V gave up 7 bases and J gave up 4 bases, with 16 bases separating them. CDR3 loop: CASNRRGLGYGYTF. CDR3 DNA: TGTGCCAGCAACCGCAGGGGATTGGGCTATGGCTACACCTTC.

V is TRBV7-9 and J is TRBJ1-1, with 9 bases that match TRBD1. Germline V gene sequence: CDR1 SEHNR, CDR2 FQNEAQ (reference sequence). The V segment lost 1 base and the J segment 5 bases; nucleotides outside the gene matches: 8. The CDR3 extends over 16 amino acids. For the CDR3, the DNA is TGTGCCAGCAGCTTAGTCCCGGGACAGGGAGATACTGAAGCTTTCTTT. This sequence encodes CASSLVPGQGDTEAFF.

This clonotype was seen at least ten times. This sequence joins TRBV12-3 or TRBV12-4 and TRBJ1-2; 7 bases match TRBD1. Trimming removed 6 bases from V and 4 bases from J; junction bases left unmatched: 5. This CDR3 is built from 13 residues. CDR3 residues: CASRKTGAYGYTF. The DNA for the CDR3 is TGTGCCAGCAGGAAAACAGGGGCCTATGGCTACACCTTC.

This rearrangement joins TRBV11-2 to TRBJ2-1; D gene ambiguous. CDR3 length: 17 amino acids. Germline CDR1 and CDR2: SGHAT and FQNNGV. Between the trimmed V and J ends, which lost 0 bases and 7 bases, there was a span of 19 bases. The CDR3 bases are TGTGCCAGCAGCTTAGACATCTTGCGCGTAAGGATAAATGAGCAGTTCTTC. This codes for CASSLDILRVRINEQFF.

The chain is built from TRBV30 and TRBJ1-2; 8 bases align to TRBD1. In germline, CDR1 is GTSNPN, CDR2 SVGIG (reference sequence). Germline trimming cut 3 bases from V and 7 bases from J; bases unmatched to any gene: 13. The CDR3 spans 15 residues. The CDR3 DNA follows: TGTGCCTGGAGGGGACTGGACAGGGCATCAAGTGGCTACACCTTC. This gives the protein CAWRGLDRASSGYTF.

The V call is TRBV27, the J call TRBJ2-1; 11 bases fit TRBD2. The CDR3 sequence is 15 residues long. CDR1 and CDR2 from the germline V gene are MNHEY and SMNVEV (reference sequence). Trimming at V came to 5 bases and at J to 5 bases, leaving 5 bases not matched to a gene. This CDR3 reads CASSGGLAVHNEQFF. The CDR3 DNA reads TGTGCCAGCAGTGGGGGACTAGCGGTCCACAATGAGCAGTTCTTC.

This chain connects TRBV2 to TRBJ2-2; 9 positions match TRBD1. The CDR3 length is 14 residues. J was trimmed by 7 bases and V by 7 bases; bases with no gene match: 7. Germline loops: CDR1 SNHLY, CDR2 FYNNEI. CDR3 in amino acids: CASKPQGAYGELFF. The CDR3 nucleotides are TGTGCCAGCAAACCACAGGGGGCTTACGGGGAGCTGTTTTTT.

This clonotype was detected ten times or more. CDR3 nucleotide sequence: TGTGCCAGCAGTGAAAGCCAGTACTATGGCTACACCTTC. Protein: CASSESQYYGYTF. The chain combines TRBV2 with TRBJ1-2; D is uncertain. Per the germline V gene, CDR1 is SNHLY and CDR2 is FYNNEI. The CDR3 extends over 13 amino acids. Deletions cut 2 bases from V and 3 bases from J, with 7 bases between. The complete variable domain, with remaining parts taken from reference TRBV2 and TRBJ1-2, reads EPEVTQTPSHQVTQMGQEVILRCVPISNHLYFYWYRQILGQKVEFLVSFYNNEISEKSEIFDDQFSVERPDGSNFTLKIRSTKLEDSAMYFCASSESQYYGYTFGSGTRLTVV.

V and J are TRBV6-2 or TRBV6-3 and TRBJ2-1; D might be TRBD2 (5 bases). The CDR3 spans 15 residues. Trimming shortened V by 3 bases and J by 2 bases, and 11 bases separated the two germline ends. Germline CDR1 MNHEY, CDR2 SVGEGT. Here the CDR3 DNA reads TGTGCCAGCAGTTATGGTAGCGTAACCTACAATGAGCAGTTCTTC. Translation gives CASSYGSVTYNEQFF.

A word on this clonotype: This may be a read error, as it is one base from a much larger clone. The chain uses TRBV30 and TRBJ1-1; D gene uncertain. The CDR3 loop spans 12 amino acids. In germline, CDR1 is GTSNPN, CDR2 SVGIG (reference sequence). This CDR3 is CVWSKGRPEAFF. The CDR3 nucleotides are TGTGTCTGGAGCAAAGGGCGTCCTGAAGCTTTCTTT. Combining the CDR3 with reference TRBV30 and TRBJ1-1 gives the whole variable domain SQTIHQWPATLVQPVGSPLSLECTVEGTSNPNLYWYRQAAGRGLQLLFYSVGIGQISSEVPQNLSASRPQDRQFILSSKKLLLSDSGFYLCVWSKGRPEAFFGQGTRLTVV.

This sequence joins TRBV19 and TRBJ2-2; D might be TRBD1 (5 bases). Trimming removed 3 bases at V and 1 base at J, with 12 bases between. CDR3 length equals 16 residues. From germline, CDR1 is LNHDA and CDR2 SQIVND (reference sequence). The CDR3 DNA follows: TGTGCCAGTAGTATCCTAGTCGGACAGAACACCGGGGAGCTGTTTTTT. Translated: CASSILVGQNTGELFF.

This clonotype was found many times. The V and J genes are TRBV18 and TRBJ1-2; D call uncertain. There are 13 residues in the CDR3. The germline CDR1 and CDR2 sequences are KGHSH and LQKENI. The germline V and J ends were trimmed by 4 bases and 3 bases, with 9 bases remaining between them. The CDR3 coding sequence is TGTGCCAGCTCACAGGGAGCCGACTATGGCTACACCTTC. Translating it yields CASSQGADYGYTF.

The CDR3 protein is CASSLGEGAQPQHF. The CDR3 DNA follows: TGTGCCAGCAGCTTAGGCGAGGGGGCTCAGCCCCAGCATTTT. This chain uses TRBV7-6 with TRBJ1-5; 7 positions match TRBD1. The CDR3 is 14 amino acids. V shed 1 base and J 6 bases; nucleotides not matched to a gene: 3. Germline CDR1 reads SGHVS; CDR2 reads FNYEAQ.